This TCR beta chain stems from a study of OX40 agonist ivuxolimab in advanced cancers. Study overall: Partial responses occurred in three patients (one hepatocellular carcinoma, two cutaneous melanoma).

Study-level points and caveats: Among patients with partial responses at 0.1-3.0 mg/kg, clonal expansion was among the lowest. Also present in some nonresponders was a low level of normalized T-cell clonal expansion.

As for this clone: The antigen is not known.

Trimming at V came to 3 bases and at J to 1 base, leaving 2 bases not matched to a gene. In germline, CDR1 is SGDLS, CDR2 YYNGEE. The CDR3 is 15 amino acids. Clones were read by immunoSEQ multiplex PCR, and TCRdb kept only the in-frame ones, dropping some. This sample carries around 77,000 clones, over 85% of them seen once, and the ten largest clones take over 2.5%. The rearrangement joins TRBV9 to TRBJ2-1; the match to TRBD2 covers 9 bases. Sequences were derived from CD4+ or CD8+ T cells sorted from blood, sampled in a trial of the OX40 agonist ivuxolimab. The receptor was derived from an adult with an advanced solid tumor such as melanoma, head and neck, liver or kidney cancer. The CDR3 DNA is TGTGCCAGCAGCGCCAGCGGGGGGTCCTACAATGAGCAGTTCTTC. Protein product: CASSASGGSYNEQFF. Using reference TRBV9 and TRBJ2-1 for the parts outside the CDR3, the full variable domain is DSGVTQTPKHLITATGQRVTLRCSPRSGDLSVYWYQQSLDQGLQFLIQYYNGEERAKGNILERFSAQQFPDLHSELNLSSLELGDSALYFCASSASGGSYNEQFFGPGTRLTVL.